The rows below give T cell receptor beta chains drawn from one sample of a study of cytomegalovirus exposure and HLA in healthy donors. The data were produced by immunoSEQ multiplex PCR, yet TCRdb's version contains in-frame clones alone and is incomplete. Of over 110,000 clones listed, less than 90% are singletons. The sample comprised PBMCs. The receptors were gathered from a man between 18 and 35 years old in good health and CMV-seronegative. The CDR3 runs from the conserved cysteine through the conserved F or W. Each record gives: V gene, D gene, J gene, clone size, CDR3 DNA, CDR3 protein. A D gene is named only where the DNA matches it firmly. Clone size is given for some rows only: seen once, a few or many times, or a class if the clone is expanded.

v_call: TRBV10-3; d_call: TRBD1; j_call: TRBJ2-7; clone_size: -; cdr3_nt: TGTGCCATGTCGTCGTGGGACAGGGCCTACGAGCAGTACTTC; cdr3_aa: CAMSSWDRAYEQYF
v_call: TRBV12-5; d_call: -; j_call: TRBJ1-3; clone_size: -; cdr3_nt: TGTGCTAGTGGTAACCCTTTCAGTGGAAACACCATATATTTT; cdr3_aa: CASGNPFSGNTIYF
v_call: TRBV18; d_call: -; j_call: TRBJ2-3; clone_size: -; cdr3_nt: TGTGCCAGCTCAATCAAGCCCGATACGCAGTATTTT; cdr3_aa: CASSIKPDTQYF
v_call: TRBV6-6; d_call: -; j_call: TRBJ1-1; clone_size: -; cdr3_nt: TGTGCCAGCAGTTACCCCAGGGGAAGCACTGAAGCTTTCTTT; cdr3_aa: CASSYPRGSTEAFF
v_call: TRBV5-1; d_call: -; j_call: TRBJ2-5; clone_size: once; cdr3_nt: TGCGCCAGCAACAGGGGCGGGGGGAACCAAGAGACCCAGTACTTC; cdr3_aa: CASNRGGGNQETQYF
v_call: TRBV5-1; d_call: TRBD1; j_call: TRBJ2-1; clone_size: once; cdr3_nt: TGCGCCAGCAGCTTGGAGGGACAGAGGTCCTACAATGAGCAGTTCTTC; cdr3_aa: CASSLEGQRSYNEQFF
v_call: TRBV7-9; d_call: TRBD1; j_call: TRBJ1-1; clone_size: -; cdr3_nt: TGTGCCAGCGGAGGCCTACAGGGGAAGAACACTGAAGCTTTCTTT; cdr3_aa: CASGGLQGKNTEAFF
v_call: TRBV7-2; d_call: -; j_call: TRBJ2-7; clone_size: -; cdr3_nt: TGTGCCAGCAGCTTGACATGGGAGCAGTACTTC; cdr3_aa: CASSLTWEQYF
v_call: TRBV5-6; d_call: -; j_call: TRBJ2-2; clone_size: once; cdr3_nt: TGTGCCAGCAGCCTAAGAGGCCGGGGTTTTGCCGGGGAGCTGTTTTTT; cdr3_aa: CASSLRGRGFAGELFF
v_call: TRBV5-1; d_call: TRBD1; j_call: TRBJ1-5; clone_size: -; cdr3_nt: TGCGCCAGCAGGCGGGACAGGGAAAGAGGATCGAGCAATCAGCCCCAGCATTTT; cdr3_aa: CASRRDRERGSSNQPQHF
v_call: TRBV7-8; d_call: -; j_call: TRBJ2-2; clone_size: once; cdr3_nt: TGTGCCAGCAGACAAACCCGACTGTACACCGGGGAGCTGTTTTTT; cdr3_aa: CASRQTRLYTGELFF
v_call: TRBV6-1; d_call: TRBD2; j_call: TRBJ2-7; clone_size: few; cdr3_nt: TGTGCCAGCAGTGAAGGACTAGCGGGCTCCTACGAGCAGTACTTC; cdr3_aa: CASSEGLAGSYEQYF
v_call: TRBV5-1; d_call: -; j_call: TRBJ2-3; clone_size: -; cdr3_nt: TGCGCCAGCAGCTTGCAGAGCCTAAGGGGCGCAGATACGCAGTATTTT; cdr3_aa: CASSLQSLRGADTQYF
v_call: TRBV5-4; d_call: TRBD2; j_call: TRBJ2-1; clone_size: -; cdr3_nt: TGTGCCAGCAGCTTGGTTCGGGGGGGACGTCGAAACAATGAGCAGTTCTTC; cdr3_aa: CASSLVRGGRRNNEQFF
v_call: TRBV28; d_call: -; j_call: TRBJ1-5; clone_size: -; cdr3_nt: TGTGCCAGCAGTTCTCGTTTCGCCCAGGGCGGGATTAGCAATCAGCCCCAGCATTTT; cdr3_aa: CASSSRFAQGGISNQPQHF
v_call: TRBV6-6; d_call: TRBD2; j_call: TRBJ2-3; clone_size: -; cdr3_nt: TGTGCCAGCACCGGTCGGGGGGAACTAAGCACAGATACGCAGTATTTT; cdr3_aa: CASTGRGELSTDTQYF
v_call: TRBV4-3; d_call: -; j_call: TRBJ2-3; clone_size: -; cdr3_nt: TGCGCCAGCAGCCAAGGGACATCTTATTTCGTTGCGCAGTATTTT; cdr3_aa: CASSQGTSYFVAQYF
v_call: TRBV2; d_call: TRBD1; j_call: TRBJ2-1; clone_size: -; cdr3_nt: TGTGCCAGCAGAGGGACAGGGAATGAGCAGTTCTTC; cdr3_aa: CASRGTGNEQFF
v_call: TRBV4-3; d_call: -; j_call: TRBJ1-2; clone_size: -; cdr3_nt: TGCGCCAGCAGCCAAGTCGGGAGGCTAGGCTATGGCTACACCTTC; cdr3_aa: CASSQVGRLGYGYTF
v_call: TRBV29-1; d_call: -; j_call: TRBJ2-7; clone_size: -; cdr3_nt: TGCAGCGGTGTCGACACCCTCTCCTACGAGCAGTACTTC; cdr3_aa: CSGVDTLSYEQYF
v_call: TRBV7-9; d_call: -; j_call: TRBJ1-5; clone_size: -; cdr3_nt: TGTGCCATAAACGGGGTCGAGGGCCCCCAGCATTTT; cdr3_aa: CAINGVEGPQHF
v_call: TRBV7-9; d_call: -; j_call: TRBJ1-4; clone_size: -; cdr3_nt: TGTGCCAGCAGCTCACCAGGGGATACTAATGAAAAACTGTTTTTT; cdr3_aa: CASSSPGDTNEKLFF
v_call: TRBV27; d_call: -; j_call: TRBJ2-2; clone_size: -; cdr3_nt: TGTGCCAGCAGTTGGGCCCCTCTGAACACCGGGGAGCTGTTTTTT; cdr3_aa: CASSWAPLNTGELFF
v_call: TRBV18; d_call: TRBD1; j_call: TRBJ1-1; clone_size: few; cdr3_nt: TGTGCCAGCTCACAGTCCGAAGGGGGCGGAACTGAAGCTTTCTTT; cdr3_aa: CASSQSEGGGTEAFF
v_call: TRBV5-1; d_call: TRBD1; j_call: TRBJ1-1; clone_size: -; cdr3_nt: TGCGCCAGCAGCTTGGAGACAGGGGGAAGCACTGAAGCTTTCTTT; cdr3_aa: CASSLETGGSTEAFF
v_call: TRBV9; d_call: TRBD1; j_call: TRBJ1-1; clone_size: -; cdr3_nt: TGTGCCAGCAGCGTAGGGGGACAGGGGAACACTGAAGCTTTCTTT; cdr3_aa: CASSVGGQGNTEAFF
v_call: TRBV30; d_call: TRBD2; j_call: TRBJ2-4; clone_size: -; cdr3_nt: TGTGCCTGGAAGGGACTAGCCAACATTCAGTACTTC; cdr3_aa: CAWKGLANIQYF
v_call: TRBV7-2; d_call: TRBD2; j_call: TRBJ2-7; clone_size: -; cdr3_nt: TGTGCCAGCAGCTTAAACGGGGGGTACGAGCAGTACTTC; cdr3_aa: CASSLNGGYEQYF
v_call: TRBV6-4; d_call: -; j_call: TRBJ2-1; clone_size: -; cdr3_nt: TGTGCCAGCAGTGACCGAACGACAGGCGAGCAGTTCTTC; cdr3_aa: CASSDRTTGEQFF
v_call: TRBV5-8; d_call: TRBD1; j_call: TRBJ2-1; clone_size: -; cdr3_nt: TGTGCCAGCAGCTGGGACAGGGGGTCGAATGAGCAGTTCTTC; cdr3_aa: CASSWDRGSNEQFF
v_call: TRBV7-8; d_call: -; j_call: TRBJ2-2; clone_size: -; cdr3_nt: TGTGCCAGCAGCTTAGCGCTTACCGGGGATGGGGACACCGGGGAGCTGTTTTTT; cdr3_aa: CASSLALTGDGDTGELFF
v_call: TRBV2; d_call: -; j_call: TRBJ1-1; clone_size: -; cdr3_nt: TGTGCCAGCACTCAACGGGGGGGAATCACTGAAGCTTTCTTT; cdr3_aa: CASTQRGGITEAFF
v_call: TRBV5-4; d_call: TRBD2; j_call: TRBJ2-3; clone_size: -; cdr3_nt: TGTGCCAGCAGCTTGGGGCTAGCGGAACTCACAGATACGCAGTATTTT; cdr3_aa: CASSLGLAELTDTQYF
v_call: TRBV19; d_call: TRBD2; j_call: TRBJ2-7; clone_size: few; cdr3_nt: TGTGCCAGTAGTATAGTTAGCGGGAGTATCTACGAGCAGTACTTC; cdr3_aa: CASSIVSGSIYEQYF
v_call: TRBV5-6; d_call: TRBD1; j_call: TRBJ1-2; clone_size: -; cdr3_nt: TGTGCCAGCAGCAGACCTTCGACAGGGGAATATGGCTACACCTTC; cdr3_aa: CASSRPSTGEYGYTF
v_call: TRBV4-2; d_call: -; j_call: TRBJ2-7; clone_size: -; cdr3_nt: TGTGCCAGCAGCCAAGCCAACAGGGTTGTGGGCGACGAGCAGTACTTC; cdr3_aa: CASSQANRVVGDEQYF
v_call: TRBV21-1; d_call: -; j_call: TRBJ1-2; clone_size: -; cdr3_nt: TGTGCCAGTTCCGGGACAGCCTATGGCTACACCTTC; cdr3_aa: CASSGTAYGYTF
v_call: TRBV7-2; d_call: TRBD1; j_call: TRBJ1-5; clone_size: -; cdr3_nt: TGTGCCAGCAGCTTATCGGCGGGACAGGGTGGGCAGCCCCAGCATTTT; cdr3_aa: CASSLSAGQGGQPQHF
v_call: TRBV5-4; d_call: TRBD2; j_call: TRBJ2-3; clone_size: -; cdr3_nt: TGTGCCAGCGGCAGCGGGGGTCGCACAGATACGCAGTATTTT; cdr3_aa: CASGSGGRTDTQYF
v_call: TRBV4-1; d_call: -; j_call: TRBJ1-2; clone_size: -; cdr3_nt: TGCGCCAGCAGCCAAGAAACAGATAACTATGGCTACACCTTC; cdr3_aa: CASSQETDNYGYTF
v_call: TRBV27; d_call: TRBD1; j_call: TRBJ1-2; clone_size: -; cdr3_nt: TGTGCCAGCAGCAAGGGACAGGGGGAAAAATTTGGCTACACCTTC; cdr3_aa: CASSKGQGEKFGYTF
v_call: TRBV19; d_call: -; j_call: TRBJ1-1; clone_size: -; cdr3_nt: TGTGCCAGTAGTATTCACCAGGGGCCCACTGAAGCTTTCTTT; cdr3_aa: CASSIHQGPTEAFF
v_call: TRBV27; d_call: TRBD2; j_call: TRBJ2-1; clone_size: -; cdr3_nt: TGTGCCAGCCGAACTCTAGCGGGAGTAAATGAGCAGTTCTTC; cdr3_aa: CASRTLAGVNEQFF
v_call: TRBV5-6; d_call: -; j_call: TRBJ1-1; clone_size: -; cdr3_nt: TGTGCCAGCAGCTTCTCGGGGTGGAACGCTGAAGCTTTCTTT; cdr3_aa: CASSFSGWNAEAFF
v_call: TRBV2; d_call: -; j_call: TRBJ1-1; clone_size: -; cdr3_nt: TGTGCCAGCAGTGAAGGTCTATCGGGGGGGACTGAAGCTTTCTTT; cdr3_aa: CASSEGLSGGTEAFF
v_call: TRBV2; d_call: TRBD1; j_call: TRBJ2-1; clone_size: -; cdr3_nt: TGTGCCAGCAGTGGGGGACAGGGGCTCAATGAGCAGTTCTTC; cdr3_aa: CASSGGQGLNEQFF
v_call: TRBV5-1; d_call: TRBD2; j_call: TRBJ2-2; clone_size: once; cdr3_nt: TGCGCCAGCAGCTTGGGACCGGGACTAGCGGACACCGGGGAGCTGTTTTTT; cdr3_aa: CASSLGPGLADTGELFF
v_call: TRBV25-1; d_call: -; j_call: TRBJ2-5; clone_size: -; cdr3_nt: TGTGCCAGCAGTGAGCCCGCTAGCCGGGAGACCCAGTACTTC; cdr3_aa: CASSEPASRETQYF